This T cell receptor (beta chain) was retrieved from a study of graft-versus-host responses after intestinal transplantation (dated by TCRdb to the early 2020s). Study-level background: Recipients received multivisceral, liver-intestinal, or isolated intestinal transplants. Every recipient was given anti-thymocyte globulin induction, followed by roughly 3 years of maintenance tacrolimus and steroids. After intestinal transplantation, graft-versus-host and host-versus-graft alloreactive T cell clones in the graft, circulation and bone marrow were tracked using bulk TCR-beta CDR3 sequencing. To identify alloreactive clones, pre-transplant mixed lymphocyte reaction products were sequenced and then compared with unstimulated pre-transplant donor and recipient T cells. The cohort enrolled about two dozen intestinal transplant recipients, one of whom was a retransplant, and 3 patients without pretransplant specimens were excluded. A peak of at least 4% donor T cells among recipient peripheral blood mononuclear cells was the definition used for donor T cell macrochimerism. Samples from a few later patients were sequenced in-house on an Illumina MiSeq with MiXCR processing rather than by the commercial service. Paper-wide results and their limitations: Peak levels of circulating GvH clones were associated with declines in HvG clones early after transplant. Conclusions were limited by the relatively low number and heterogeneity of intestinal transplant patients. Patients with donor T cell macrochimerism had high GvH to HvG T cell clonal ratios in their allografts. GvH clones were found in recipient bone marrow, and some of the GvH clones appeared earlier in ileal mucosa or blood, which is consistent with an intestinal mucosal origin.

A remark on this clone: Its antigen is unknown. Base qualities are missing; no much larger clone stands one base away.

The germline V gene specifies MGHRA as CDR1 and YSYEKL as CDR2. From the cysteine up to the phenylalanine, the CDR3 has a length of 17 residues. Just CDR3 DNA is preserved here, 51 bases in frame from base 1. The germline ends are 13 bases apart after V is trimmed by 1 base and J by 0 bases. The method was the immunoSEQ multiplex PCR assay. In most patients, genomic DNA was isolated using the Qiagen DNeasy Blood and Tissue Kit and sent frozen to Adaptive Biotechnologies for TCR sequencing. High-throughput TCR-beta CDR3 sequencing of genomic DNA from most patients was performed by Adaptive Biotechnologies. The published analysis was carried out like this. Adaptive's ImmunoSEQ software was the source of the TCR sequencing data for 18 patients, while a few other patients were processed with MiXCR and VDJtools. CD4 versus CD8 sorting errors were corrected by removing sequences found in both subsets at a frequency ratio below 5:1. Because the origin of CDR3 nucleotide sequences shared between donor and recipient could not be assigned, those sequences were removed. Alloreactive clones required at least 2-fold expansion over unstimulated cells and minimum CFSE-low frequency of 0.002% (template counts) or 0.001% (read counts). Clones detected in sequenced pre-transplant spleen, lymph node, or MLR CFSE-low populations of the donor or recipient were defined as mappable. Cumulative frequency of alloreactive clones was calculated as a percentage of all sequences weighted by copy number. TCRdb's version of the immuneACCESS table is confined to in-frame rearrangements and falls short of the full clone set. An unresolved V gene accounts for under half of the shortfall where checked; the remainder is of unknown origin. D and trimming were read from the DNA, whereas the V and J calls and clone size are those reported in that table. For this sample the table gives around 97,000 clones, of which over 85% were detected only once. The top ten clones comprise less than 1.5% of the sample.

The time point label corresponds to: cells obtained before transplantation from donor or recipient. CD3+CD4+ and CD3+CD8+ populations were FACS-sorted from unstimulated pre-transplant donor and recipient cells taken from spleen or lymph nodes. The V and J genes are TRBV4-1 and TRBJ1-3; the D segment could be TRBD1, given 6 matching bases. The receptor comes from a human donor who received an intestinal transplant. Sequences were derived from unstimulated CD8+ T cells sorted from spleen or lymph node cells, sampled before intestinal transplant. The CDR3 corresponds to CASSQVGGDLSGNTIYF. The sequence in DNA is TGCGCCAGCAGCCAAGTTGGGGGCGACCTCTCTGGAAACACCATATATTTT.